This T cell receptor (beta chain) originates from a study of T cell responses to AZD1222 COVID-19 vaccine. Study overall: Pooling was applied to second doses at about 4 or about 12 weeks.

This table comes from immunoSEQ multiplex PCR, and its TCRdb copy is limited to in-frame clones, with some not included. The profile shows 150,000 to 200,000 clones, 85% to 95% of them singletons. Comments on this clone: Its antigen remains unidentified.

Germline CDR1 LGHNT, CDR2 FRNRAP. This CDR3 is built from 14 residues. V shed 5 bases and J shed 5 bases, with 12 bases lying between them. General observations from the study: Clonal diversity was possibly underestimated, and white British individuals and females predominated among donors. Repertoires were obtained solely post-peak T cell response.

This clonotype was obtained from an adult in good health. The V gene is TRBV12-5, the J gene TRBJ2-2, with a tentative D call TRBD2 (6 bases). The sequenced sample was peripheral blood, obtained on day 0 of AZD1222 vaccination. CDR3 bases: TGTGCTAGTGGTCCGGCGGGGCCGACCGGGGAGCTGTTTTTT. This codes for CASGPAGPTGELFF. Variable domain in full (rest from reference TRBV12-5 and TRBJ2-2): DARVTQTPRHKVTEMGQEVTMRCQPILGHNTVFWYRQTMMQGLELLAYFRNRAPLDDSGMPKDRFSAEMPDATLATLKIQPSEPRDSAVYFCASGPAGPTGELFFGEGSRLTVL.